Sequencing of this T cell receptor (beta chain) was carried out in a study of blood T cells in healthy people across ages. Study-level information: Template switching caught about one barcoded beta molecule for each two T cells. Findings of the study overall: Naive and antigen-experienced cells were not separated, limiting conclusive comparison.

Together with a sample-barcoded 5' primer, a J-beta primer mix was included in a second PCR lasting about 7 to 11 cycles. Individual samples furnished no less than 2.5 million CDR3-containing paired-end reads apiece. TCRdb processed the 5' RACE reads anew with MiXCR; each CDR3 protein has one entry. Altogether about 1.8 million distinct CDR3 sequences are present, less than 50% being singletons, with the ten largest covering about 2.1%. For this clonotype: What it recognizes is unknown.

Material for sequencing was blood. The receptor was isolated from a middle-aged woman in good health.

CDR3 DNA sequence: TGTGCCATCAGCCCAACAGGAGAAGGCTACACCTTC. The encoded protein is CAISPTGEGYTF. The gene calls are TRBV10-3 and TRBJ1-2; D might be TRBD1 (5 bases). The CDR3 contains 12 residues. CDR1 and CDR2 (germline): ENHRY, SYGVKD. The germline V and J ends were trimmed by 6 bases and 8 bases, with 13 bases remaining between them.